This TCR beta chain was identified in a study of blood T cells in healthy people across ages. Combining a sample-barcoded 5' primer with a J-beta primer mix, a second PCR ran for roughly 6 to 12 cycles. Unique molecular identifiers of 12 random nucleotides labeled each cDNA. TCRdb reprocessed the 5' RACE reads via MiXCR and lists one record per CDR3 protein. The table includes about 1.1 million distinct CDR3 sequences, more than 30% detected once. This clonotype was picked up a small number of times. Germline CDR1 reads DFQATT; CDR2 reads SNEGSKA (reference sequence). There are 15 residues in the CDR3. With 3 bases clipped from V and 15 bases from J, the junction kept 19 bases outside the gene matches.

This TCR came from a man between 18 and 35 years old in good health. What was sequenced was blood. This chain joins TRBV20-1 and TRBJ2-1, with 8 positions matching TRBD2. CDR3 bases: TGCAGTGCTAGGGCCCTGACTAGCGTTGATGTTCTGAGGTTCTTC. Protein: CSARALTSVDVLRFF.